A single TCR beta chain is shown here with its context. Its antigen is unknown. With 60 Vbeta and 13 Jbeta primers, the PCR was carried out. Profiled with immunoSEQ multiplex PCR; TCRdb holds only in-frame clones, not every one. The table lists approximately 100,000 clones, roughly 70% of them singletons. The CDR3 is 13 residues long. V dropped 6 bases and J dropped 4 bases, with 10 bases sitting between them. The V gene's germline CDR1 is MDHEN and CDR2 SYDVKM. This sample was included in a study of cytomegalovirus exposure and HLA in healthy donors. Study-level points and caveats: The classifier was said to identify cytomegalovirus status with high specificity and sensitivity.

The chain carries TRBV28 and TRBJ2-1, with TRBD1 as a possible D gene (6 bases). Sequenced material: PBMCs. The source is a man aged 45 to 65 in good health and CMV-seronegative. CDR3 in DNA: TGTGCCAGCAGGGGGGCGGTTTACAATGAGCAGTTCTTC. It codes for CASRGAVYNEQFF.